The clone carrying this T cell receptor (beta chain) has more than one count but fewer than ten. Its antigen is unknown. One entry per CDR3 protein, called by TCRdb with MiXCR from the 5' RACE reads. The table includes over 300,000 distinct CDR3 sequences, 6.8% detected once. J gave up 3 bases and V 0 bases, and 8 bases lay outside the gene matches. The CDR3 has 16 amino acids. CDR1 DFQATT and CDR2 SNEGSKA come from the germline V gene (reference sequence). This entry is derived from a study of T cells after yellow fever vaccination. Background on the study: Fractions of limited cellularity were prepared by means of SMART-Seq v4 Ultra Low Input. General study findings and limits: When the response was secondary, it was weaker but reached its peak faster, day 5 versus 15.

The TCR comes from a man between 18 and 29 years old who received the YFV17D yellow fever vaccine. The sample was PBMCs, taken more than 35 days after the first yellow fever vaccination. The V call is TRBV20-1, the J call TRBJ2-1, with 7 bases matching TRBD1. CDR3 protein: CSAREIRQGVYNEQFF. In nucleotides, the CDR3 is TGCAGTGCTAGAGAGATCAGGCAGGGGGTCTACAATGAGCAGTTCTTC.